These 7 T cell receptor beta chains were sequenced from one sample in a study of CD8 T cells in Susac syndrome (dated by TCRdb to the late 2010s). To prepare the library, the immunoSEQ multiplex PCR assay was applied. RNA was extracted with the RNeasy kit and about 0.5 to 1 ug was reverse transcribed using random hexamers. TCRdb reran the public reads through fastp at Q25 and MiXCR, keeping productive beta chains. One record per CDR3 amino acid sequence lists the most common genes and DNA. Recorded for this sample are about 300,000 distinct CDR3 sequences; around 91% of them occurred a single time. Jointly, the top ten make up roughly 0.2% of the sample. Sequenced input: CD8+ T cells from PBMCs. The receptors stem from a human donor with multiple sclerosis.

This chain connects TRBV5-6 to TRBJ2-3, with a weak D call TRBD2 (5 bases). The V gene lost 4 bases and the J gene lost 1 base, with 19 bases spanning the gap. CDR1 is SGHDT and CDR2 is YYEEEE in the germline V gene. The CDR3 runs to 17 residues. CDR3: CASSPDAIEGGTDTQYF. The CDR3 DNA sequence: TGTGCCAGCAGCCCCGACGCTATCGAGGGAGGCACAGATACGCAGTATTTT.

This chain links TRBV28 with TRBJ1-5; a possible D gene is TRBD1 (5 bases). Trimming shortened V by 6 bases and J by 0 bases, and 15 bases separated the two germline ends. The germline V gene encodes CDR1 MDHEN and CDR2 SYDVKM. The CDR3 spans 16 residues. CDR3 coding DNA: TGTGCCAGCAGGCAGGGACGGCGAAATAGCAATCAGCCCCAGCATTTT. Amino acid sequence: CASRQGRRNSNQPQHF.

The chain combines TRBV21-1 with TRBJ2-1; no check of the table's D call, TRBD2, against the DNA was made. TRBV21-1 is assigned pseudogene status. This CDR3 contains 13 residues. CDR3: CARRIGSYNEQFF. In DNA, the CDR3 is TGTGCCCGGAGGATCGGCTCCTACAATGAGCAGTTCTTC.

The V call is TRBV4-1, the J call TRBJ1-5, with D hard to call. The V gene's germline CDR1 is MGHRA and CDR2 YSYEKL. Trimming removed 0 bases from V and 9 bases from J, with 9 bases in between. The CDR3 extends over 13 amino acids. In DNA form, the CDR3 reads TGCGCCAGCAGCCAAGACGTCGGGTGGCCCCAGCATTTT. Its translation: CASSQDVGWPQHF.

Here the CDR3 DNA reads TGTGCCTGGAGTTTCGGGCAAAGCTCTGGAAACACCATATATTTT. Amino acid sequence: CAWSFGQSSGNTIYF. The rearrangement links TRBV30 to TRBJ1-3; D gene unclear. The CDR3 length is 15 residues. Germline assignment: CDR1 GTSNPN and CDR2 SVGIG (reference sequence). The V gene lost 2 bases and the J gene lost 0 bases, with 11 bases spanning the gap.

This clonotype appeared once. V and J are TRBV29-1 and TRBJ2-1, with 11 bases aligning to TRBD2. The germline CDR1 and CDR2 sequences are SQVTM and ANQGSEA. The CDR3 runs to 16 residues. Trimming cost V 6 bases and J 2 bases; bases outside gene matches: 9. The CDR3 coding sequence is TGCAGCGTGGGTGGACTAGCGGGCAACACCTACAATGAGCAGTTCTTC. It specifies CSVGGLAGNTYNEQFF.

The CDR3 loop reads CASSPVPGGNQPQHF. The CDR3 DNA sequence: TGTGCCAGCAGTCCCGTCCCAGGGGGAAATCAGCCCCAGCATTTT. This sequence joins TRBV28 and TRBJ1-5, with TRBD1 matching 7 bases. Germline V gene sequence: CDR1 MDHEN, CDR2 SYDVKM. V lost 5 bases to trimming and J lost 4 bases; unmatched junction nucleotides: 8. The CDR3 is made up of 15 amino acids. Full variable domain (rest looked up from reference TRBV28 and TRBJ1-5): DVKVTQSSRYLVKRTGEKVFLECVQDMDHENMFWYRQDPGLGLRLIYFSYDVKMKEKGDIPEGYSVSREKKERFSLILESASTNQTSMYLCASSPVPGGNQPQHFGDGTRLSIL.